These T cell receptor beta chains were read from a single sample in a study of blood T cell repertoires in COVID-19. Generated by immunoSEQ multiplex PCR, the TCRdb table keeps only in-frame clones and is missing some. This sample has 150,000 to 200,000 clones, with roughly 82% found just once. The sample was peripheral blood. These receptors all stem from a woman in her thirties or forties with COVID-19, enrolled during active disease. Each CDR3 is given with its conserved first and last residue. The D gene is left open where the match is weak. Expanded clones get a size class; other rows say once, few or many, or leave the size out.

v_call,clone_size,d_call,j_call,cdr3_aa,cdr3_nt
TRBV30,-,-,TRBJ2-1,CAWNRVSYNEQFF,TGTGCCTGGAACAGGGTCTCCTACAATGAGCAGTTCTTC
TRBV3-1/TRBV3-2,-,-,TRBJ1-3,CASSQGGSTIYF,TGTGCCAGCAGCCAAGGAGGGAGCACCATATATTTT
TRBV28,-,-,TRBJ2-7,CASIPPRGQGSYEQYF,TGTGCCAGCATACCCCCCCGTGGGCAGGGTTCCTACGAGCAGTACTTC
TRBV2,-,-,TRBJ1-4,CASVGRQLRLFF,TGTGCCAGCGTGGGCAGACAGCTTCGTCTGTTTTTT
TRBV2,-,TRBD1,TRBJ2-5,CASSGQGVQETQYF,TGTGCCAGCAGTGGACAGGGCGTACAAGAGACCCAGTACTTC
TRBV6-5,-,TRBD1,TRBJ2-1,CASHDRGRAQDEQFF,TGTGCCAGCCATGACAGGGGGCGCGCACAAGATGAGCAGTTCTTC
TRBV27,-,TRBD2,TRBJ2-3,CASAKREGSISTQYF,TGTGCCAGCGCTAAGCGGGAGGGGTCGATAAGTACGCAGTATTTT
TRBV28,-,-,TRBJ1-2,CAIGAAGFNYGYTF,TGTGCCATCGGGGCGGCGGGATTTAACTATGGCTACACCTTC
TRBV18,-,TRBD1,TRBJ1-2,CASSPPTGATDGYTF,TGTGCCAGCTCACCACCGACAGGGGCGACAGATGGCTACACCTTC
TRBV19,-,TRBD2,TRBJ2-1,CASTRTSLYNEQFF,TGTGCCAGTACCCGGACTAGCCTATACAATGAGCAGTTCTTC
TRBV29-1,-,TRBD1,TRBJ2-1,CSVIPGDRAQNEQFF,TGCAGCGTCATCCCCGGAGACAGGGCGCAGAATGAGCAGTTCTTC
TRBV7-6,-,-,TRBJ2-5,CASSSNPGGYQETQYF,TGTGCCAGCAGCTCCAACCCGGGGGGCTACCAAGAGACCCAGTACTTC
TRBV19,few,-,TRBJ1-5,CASSPDGLNQPQHF,TGTGCCAGTAGTCCTGACGGACTCAATCAGCCCCAGCATTTT
TRBV2,-,TRBD2,TRBJ2-1,CASSDLASGRYNEQFF,TGTGCCAGCAGTGATCTCGCTAGCGGGAGATATAATGAGCAGTTCTTC
TRBV7-9,-,TRBD2,TRBJ2-7,CASSLTTSGRLEQYF,TGTGCCAGCAGCCTTACGACTAGCGGGAGGTTAGAGCAGTACTTC
TRBV6-4,-,TRBD2,TRBJ2-3,CASSDTASGRAQYF,TGTGCCAGCAGTGACACGGCTAGCGGGAGAGCGCAGTATTTT
TRBV14,-,TRBD2,TRBJ2-1,CASSPRGGRYNEQFF,TGTGCCAGCAGCCCCCGGGGGGGCCGGTACAATGAGCAGTTCTTC
TRBV28,once,-,TRBJ2-4,CASSPLGEGGGRGNIQYF,TGTGCCAGCAGCCCCCTCGGGGAGGGAGGGGGGAGAGGTAACATTCAGTACTTC
TRBV19,-,-,TRBJ2-7,CASSIRLAPEIGAYEQYF,TGTGCCAGTAGTATTCGGCTAGCGCCCGAAATTGGGGCTTACGAGCAGTACTTC
TRBV7-6,-,TRBD1,TRBJ2-1,CASSTRDRGLDEQFF,TGTGCCAGCAGCACCCGGGACAGGGGGTTGGATGAGCAGTTCTTC
TRBV9,-,TRBD2,TRBJ2-1,CASSLAGGGRNEQFF,TGTGCCAGCAGCCTGGCGGGAGGTGGGCGCAATGAGCAGTTCTTC
TRBV15,-,-,TRBJ1-5,CATSREGGALHF,TGTGCCACCAGCAGAGAGGGAGGGGCTCTCCATTTT
TRBV2,once,-,TRBJ1-3,CASRAPISGNTIYF,TGTGCCAGCAGGGCTCCAATCTCTGGAAACACCATATATTTT
TRBV19,-,TRBD1,TRBJ1-1,CASSGDRGRMNTEAFF,TGTGCCAGTAGCGGGGACAGGGGGAGGATGAACACTGAAGCTTTCTTT